The text below deals with one T cell receptor (beta chain). Its antigen is not identified. These data are taken from a study of cytomegalovirus exposure and HLA in healthy donors. Study outcomes and limitations: Immune exposure information available was restricted to CMV serostatus. TCR beta chain V- and J-gene trimming was linked, in a later analysis, to a missense variant in DCLRE1C.

Amplification used 60 Vbeta primers and 13 Jbeta primers. Repertoires were generated with immunoSEQ multiplex PCR, while TCRdb's copy carries only in-frame clones and drops some. The profile covers 110,000 to 150,000 clones, with roughly 78% appearing a single time and roughly 2% taken by the ten largest. This TCR derives from a man aged 25 to 40 in good health and CMV-seronegative. The source material was PBMCs.

The CDR3 coding sequence is TGTGCCAGCAGCCTCGAGGGAGCGGGAGAGAATGAGCAGTTCTTC. Encoded protein: CASSLEGAGENEQFF. This sequence joins TRBV28 and TRBJ2-1; 8 positions agree with TRBD2. The CDR3 is 15 amino acids. Germline V lookup: CDR1 MDHEN, CDR2 SYDVKM. V lost 6 bases, J lost 7 bases, and 11 bases stayed unmatched.